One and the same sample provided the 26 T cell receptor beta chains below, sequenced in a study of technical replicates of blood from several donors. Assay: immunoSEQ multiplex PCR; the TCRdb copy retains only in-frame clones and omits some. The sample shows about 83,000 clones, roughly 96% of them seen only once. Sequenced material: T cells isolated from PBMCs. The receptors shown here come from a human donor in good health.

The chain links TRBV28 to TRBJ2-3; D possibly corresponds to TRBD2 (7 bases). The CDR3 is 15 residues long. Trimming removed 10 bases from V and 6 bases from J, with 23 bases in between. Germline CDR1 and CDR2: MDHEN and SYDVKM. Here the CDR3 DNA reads TGTGCCACAATGGGGGGGCTGGTGAGCTTGGATACGCAGTATTTT. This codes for CATMGGLVSLDTQYF.

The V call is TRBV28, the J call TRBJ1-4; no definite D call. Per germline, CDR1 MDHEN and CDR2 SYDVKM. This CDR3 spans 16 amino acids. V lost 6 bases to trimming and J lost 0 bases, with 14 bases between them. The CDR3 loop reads CASSLLFTATNEKLFF. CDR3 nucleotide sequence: TGTGCCAGCAGCCTTTTATTCACGGCAACTAATGAAAAACTGTTTTTT. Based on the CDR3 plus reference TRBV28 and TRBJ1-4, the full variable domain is DVKVTQSSRYLVKRTGEKVFLECVQDMDHENMFWYRQDPGLGLRLIYFSYDVKMKEKGDIPEGYSVSREKKERFSLILESASTNQTSMYLCASSLLFTATNEKLFFGSGTQLSVL.

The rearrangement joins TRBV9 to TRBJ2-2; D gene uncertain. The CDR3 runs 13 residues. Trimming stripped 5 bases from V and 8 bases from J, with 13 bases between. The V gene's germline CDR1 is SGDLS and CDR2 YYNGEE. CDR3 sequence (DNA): TGTGCCAGCAGTCCGCCGGTCCGAGGGGAGCTGTTTTTT. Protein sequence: CASSPPVRGELFF.

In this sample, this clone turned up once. CDR3 DNA sequence: TGTGCCACCGAGGCTAGCGGGAACTACAATGAGCAGTTCTTC. This codes for CATEASGNYNEQFF. This chain links TRBV13 with TRBJ2-1; 9 bases are a match to TRBD2. CDR1 and CDR2 (germline): PRHDT, FYEKMQ (reference sequence). The CDR3 is 14 residues long. V dropped 10 bases and J dropped 3; count of bases not matched to a gene: 7.

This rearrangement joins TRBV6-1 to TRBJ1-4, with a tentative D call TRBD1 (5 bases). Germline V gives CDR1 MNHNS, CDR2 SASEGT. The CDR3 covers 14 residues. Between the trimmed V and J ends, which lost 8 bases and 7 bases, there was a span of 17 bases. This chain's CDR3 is CASGGGEQAEKLFF. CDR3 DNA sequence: TGTGCCAGCGGCGGGGGGGAACAGGCTGAAAAACTGTTTTTT.

Written as DNA, the CDR3 is TGTGCCAGCAGCCACCGGGACAGCCTCCTCTACGAGCAGTACTTC. Encoded protein: CASSHRDSLLYEQYF. The V gene is TRBV7-9, the J gene TRBJ2-7, with 7 bases lining up with TRBD1. In germline, CDR1 is SEHNR, CDR2 FQNEAQ (reference sequence). V was clipped by 5 bases and J by 3 bases; unmatched bases: 10. The length of the CDR3 is 15 residues.

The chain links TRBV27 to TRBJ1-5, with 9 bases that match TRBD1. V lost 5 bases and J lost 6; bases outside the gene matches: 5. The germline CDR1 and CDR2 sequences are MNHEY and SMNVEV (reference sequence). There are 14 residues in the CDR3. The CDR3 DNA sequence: TGTGCCAGCAGTCCTACAGGGGGCTTTCAGCCCCAGCATTTT. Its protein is CASSPTGGFQPQHF.

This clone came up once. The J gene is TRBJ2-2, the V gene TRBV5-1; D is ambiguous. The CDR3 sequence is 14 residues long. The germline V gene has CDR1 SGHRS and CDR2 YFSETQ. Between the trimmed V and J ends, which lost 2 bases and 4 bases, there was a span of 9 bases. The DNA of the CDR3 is TGCGCCAGCAGCTTCAGACAAGCCACCGGGGAGCTGTTTTTT. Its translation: CASSFRQATGELFF.

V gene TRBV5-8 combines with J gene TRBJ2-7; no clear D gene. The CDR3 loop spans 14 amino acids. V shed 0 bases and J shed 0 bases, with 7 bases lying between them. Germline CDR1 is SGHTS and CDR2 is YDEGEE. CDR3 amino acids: CASSLDLASYEQYF. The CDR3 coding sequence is TGTGCCAGCAGCTTGGATTTAGCCTCCTACGAGCAGTACTTC. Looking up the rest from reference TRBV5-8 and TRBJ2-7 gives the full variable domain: EAGVTQSPTHLIKTRGQQATLRCSPISGHTSVYWYQQALGLGLQFLLWYDEGEERNRGNFPPRFSGRQFPNYSSELNVNALELEDSALYLCASSLDLASYEQYFGPGTRLTVT.

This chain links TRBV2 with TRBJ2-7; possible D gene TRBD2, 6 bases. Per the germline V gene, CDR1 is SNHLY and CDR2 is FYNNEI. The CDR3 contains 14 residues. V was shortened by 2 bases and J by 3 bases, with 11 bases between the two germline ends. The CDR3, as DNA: TGTGCCAGCAGTGAACCGGGAGTTAACTACGAGCAGTACTTC. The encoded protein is CASSEPGVNYEQYF.

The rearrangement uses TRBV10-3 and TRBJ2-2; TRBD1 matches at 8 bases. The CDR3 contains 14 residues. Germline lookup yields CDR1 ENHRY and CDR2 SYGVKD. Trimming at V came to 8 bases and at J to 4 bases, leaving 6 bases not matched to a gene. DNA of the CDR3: TGTGCCATCTATAAACAGGGGGTCACCGGGGAGCTGTTTTTT. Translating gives CAIYKQGVTGELFF.

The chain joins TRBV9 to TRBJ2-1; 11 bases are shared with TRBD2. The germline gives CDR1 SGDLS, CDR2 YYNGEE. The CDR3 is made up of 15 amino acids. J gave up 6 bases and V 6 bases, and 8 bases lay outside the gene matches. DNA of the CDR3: TGTGCCAGCACCTTGACTAGCGGGATACCCAATGAGCAGTTCTTC. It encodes CASTLTSGIPNEQFF. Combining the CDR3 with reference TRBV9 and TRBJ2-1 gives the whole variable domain DSGVTQTPKHLITATGQRVTLRCSPRSGDLSVYWYQQSLDQGLQFLIQYYNGEERAKGNILERFSAQQFPDLHSELNLSSLELGDSALYFCASTLTSGIPNEQFFGPGTRLTVL.

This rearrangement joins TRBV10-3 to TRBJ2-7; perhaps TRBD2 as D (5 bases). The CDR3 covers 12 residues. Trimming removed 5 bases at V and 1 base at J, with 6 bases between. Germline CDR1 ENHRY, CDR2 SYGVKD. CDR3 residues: CAISSGSYEQYF. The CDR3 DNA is TGTGCCATCAGTAGCGGTTCCTACGAGCAGTACTTC.

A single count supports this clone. The DNA for the CDR3 is TGCGCCAGCAGGCTAGAAGCAGATACGCAGTATTTT. This encodes CASRLEADTQYF. The chain has TRBV5-1 and TRBJ2-3; D gene uncertain. V was cut by 5 bases and J by 4 bases, with 8 bases left in between. The CDR3 loop spans 12 amino acids. Germline V gene lookup returns CDR1 SGHRS and CDR2 YFSETQ.

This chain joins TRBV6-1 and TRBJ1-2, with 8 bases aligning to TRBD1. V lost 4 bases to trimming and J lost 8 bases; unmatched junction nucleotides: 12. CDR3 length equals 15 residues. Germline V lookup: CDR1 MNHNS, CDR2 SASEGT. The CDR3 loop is CASSVTTGGAGGYTF. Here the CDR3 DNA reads TGTGCCAGCAGTGTCACCACAGGGGGGGCTGGCGGCTACACCTTC.

In nucleotides, the CDR3 is TGTGCCAGCAGCCGCCGCAGCGGGTTTTACAATGAGCAGTTCTTC. Translating it yields CASSRRSGFYNEQFF. The chain recombines TRBV9 with TRBJ2-1, with D possibly matching TRBD2 (6 bases). Per the germline V gene, CDR1 is SGDLS and CDR2 is YYNGEE. The CDR3 loop spans 15 amino acids. V shed 4 bases and J shed 4 bases, with 15 bases lying between them.

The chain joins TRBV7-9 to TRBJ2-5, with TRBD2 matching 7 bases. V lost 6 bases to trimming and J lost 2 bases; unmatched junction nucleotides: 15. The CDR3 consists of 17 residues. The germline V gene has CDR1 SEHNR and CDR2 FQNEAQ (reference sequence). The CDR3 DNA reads TGTGCCAGCAGACTTGGCACGGGCGGGGGAAAACAAGAGACCCAGTACTTC. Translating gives CASRLGTGGGKQETQYF. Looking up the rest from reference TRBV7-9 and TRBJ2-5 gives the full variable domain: DTGVSQNPRHKITKRGQNVTFRCDPISEHNRLYWYRQTLGQGPEFLTYFQNEAQLEKSRLLSDRFSAERPKGSFSTLEIQRTEQGDSAMYLCASRLGTGGGKQETQYFGPGTRLLVL.

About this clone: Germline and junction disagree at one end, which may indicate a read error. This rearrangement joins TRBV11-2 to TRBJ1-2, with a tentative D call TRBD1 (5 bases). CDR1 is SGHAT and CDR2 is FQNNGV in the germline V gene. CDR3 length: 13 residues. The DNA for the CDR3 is TGTGCCAGCAGCTCCCGCAGGGCAGAGGTTGTCATCTTC. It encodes CASSSRRAEVVIF.

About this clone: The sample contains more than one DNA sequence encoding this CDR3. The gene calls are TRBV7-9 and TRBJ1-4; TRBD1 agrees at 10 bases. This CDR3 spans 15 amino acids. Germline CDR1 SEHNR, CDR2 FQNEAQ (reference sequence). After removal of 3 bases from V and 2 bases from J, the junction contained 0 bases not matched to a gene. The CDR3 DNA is TGTGCCAGCAGCTTGGACAGGGGGACTAATGAAAAACTGTTTTTT. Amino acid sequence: CASSLDRGTNEKLFF.

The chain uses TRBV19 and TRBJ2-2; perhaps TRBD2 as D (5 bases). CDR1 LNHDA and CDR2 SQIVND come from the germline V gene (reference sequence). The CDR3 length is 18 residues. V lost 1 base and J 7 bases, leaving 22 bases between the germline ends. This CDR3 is CASSIATSRILLGGELFF. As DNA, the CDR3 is TGTGCCAGTAGTATAGCAACGAGCAGAATTCTACTAGGCGGGGAGCTGTTTTTT.

The CDR3 region is CASSSRDRVSGYTF. The CDR3 region has the DNA TGTGCCAGCAGTTCCCGGGACAGGGTCAGCGGCTACACCTTC. V and J are TRBV2 and TRBJ1-2, with 9 bases lining up with TRBD1. Germline values: CDR1 SNHLY, CDR2 FYNNEI. The CDR3 loop spans 14 amino acids. The V segment lost 5 bases and the J segment 8 bases; nucleotides outside the gene matches: 9. Filled out from reference TRBV2 and TRBJ1-2, the complete variable domain reads EPEVTQTPSHQVTQMGQEVILRCVPISNHLYFYWYRQILGQKVEFLVSFYNNEISEKSEIFDDQFSVERPDGSNFTLKIRSTKLEDSAMYFCASSSRDRVSGYTFGSGTRLTVV.

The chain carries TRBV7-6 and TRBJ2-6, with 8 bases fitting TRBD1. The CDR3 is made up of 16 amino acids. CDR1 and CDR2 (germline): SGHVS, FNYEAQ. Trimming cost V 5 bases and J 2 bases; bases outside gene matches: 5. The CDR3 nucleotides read TGTGCCAGCAGCCAGGACAGGGCAACTGGGGCCAACGTCCTGACTTTC. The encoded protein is CASSQDRATGANVLTF. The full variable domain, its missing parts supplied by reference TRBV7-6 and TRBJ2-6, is GAGVSQSPRYKVTKRGQDVALRCDPISGHVSLYWYRQALGQGPEFLTYFNYEAQQDKSGLPNDRFSAERPEGSISTLTIQRTEQRDSAMYRCASSQDRATGANVLTFGAGSRLTVL.

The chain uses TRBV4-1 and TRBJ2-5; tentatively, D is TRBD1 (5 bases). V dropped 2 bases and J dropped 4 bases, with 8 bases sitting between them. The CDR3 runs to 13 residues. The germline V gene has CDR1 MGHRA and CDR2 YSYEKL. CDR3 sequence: CASSQWQGETQYF. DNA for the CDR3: TGCGCCAGCAGCCAATGGCAGGGAGAGACCCAGTACTTC.

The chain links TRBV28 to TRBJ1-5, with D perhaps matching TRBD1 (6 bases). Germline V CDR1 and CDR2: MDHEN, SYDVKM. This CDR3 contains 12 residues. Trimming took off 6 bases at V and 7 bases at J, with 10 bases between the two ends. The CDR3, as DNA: TGTGCCAGCAGCTTAGACAGGCAGCCCCAGCATTTT. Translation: CASSLDRQPQHF.

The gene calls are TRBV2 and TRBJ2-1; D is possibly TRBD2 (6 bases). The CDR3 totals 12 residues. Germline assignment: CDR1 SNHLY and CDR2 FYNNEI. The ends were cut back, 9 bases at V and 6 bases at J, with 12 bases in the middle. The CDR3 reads CASLGSSNEQFF. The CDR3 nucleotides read TGTGCCAGTCTCGGGAGCAGCAATGAGCAGTTCTTC.

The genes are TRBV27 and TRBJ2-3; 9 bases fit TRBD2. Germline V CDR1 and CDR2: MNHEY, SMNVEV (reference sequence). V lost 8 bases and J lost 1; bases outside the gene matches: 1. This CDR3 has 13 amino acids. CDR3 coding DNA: TGTGCCAGCCGACTAGCGGGCACAGATACGCAGTATTTT. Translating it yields CASRLAGTDTQYF.